This T cell receptor beta chain was recorded in a study of T-cell memory formation after mild COVID-19. Study-wide findings and caveats: Detection of some responders pre-infection suggested pre-existing cross-reactive memory T cells participated.

UMIs and sample barcodes were carried by the TCR alpha and TCR beta cDNA libraries that 5'RACE produced using constant-segment primers. TCRdb re-derived calls from the 5' RACE reads in MiXCR, one entry per CDR3 protein. The sample includes more than 120,000 distinct CDR3 sequences, under 7% of them seen just once. Per the germline V gene, CDR1 is SGHNT and CDR2 is YENEEA. V lost 1 base and J 5 bases, leaving 12 bases between the germline ends. This CDR3 is 14 amino acids long. To note about this clonotype: Its antigen is currently unknown. Since a much larger clone is just one base distant, this may be a read error.

The rearrangement links TRBV11-3 to TRBJ2-7, with D perhaps TRBD1 (5 bases). Sequencing was carried out using PBMCs or a T cell subset sorted from them (not recorded which). This sequence originates from an adult woman who had mild COVID-19 (a few samples of this study predate the infection). Cell type and time point are not known. CDR3 DNA: TGTGCCAGCAGCTTAGCCTCCCAGGGCCACGAGCAGTACTTC. It translates to CASSLASQGHEQYF.